The T cell receptor beta chain under discussion was sequenced for a study of blood T cell repertoires in COVID-19. Study details: T cells, B-cell-depleted T cells, or PBMCs provided the cDNA or gDNA that served as material.

Assay: immunoSEQ multiplex PCR; the TCRdb copy retains only in-frame clones and omits some. The sample includes around 230,000 clones, 65% to 90% seen only once; the top ten take 4.5% to 5.5%. The CDR3 is 11 residues long. Germline CDR1 and CDR2: SGHVS and FQNEAQ. Trimming shortened V by 5 bases and J by 8 bases, and 7 bases separated the two germline ends. This TCR was sampled from a man aged 50-60 years with COVID-19, enrolled during active disease. This chain joins TRBV7-8 and TRBJ2-1; the D is unclear. Specimen: peripheral blood. The CDR3 protein is CASSPQDEQFF. The DNA of the CDR3 is TGTGCCAGCAGCCCTCAGGATGAGCAGTTCTTC.